This entry lists 9 T cell receptor beta chains sequenced from one sample in a study of shared clonotypes between healthy human individuals. This table comes from immunoSEQ multiplex PCR, and its TCRdb copy is limited to in-frame clones, with some not included. The table includes 2 million to 2.5 million clones, roughly 95% detected once. Sequences were obtained from naive CD4+ T cells sorted from blood. As for subset: CD45RA+ positively selected. These receptors were collected from a man aged 18 to 30 in good health.

Regarding this clone: Different DNA sequences within this sample yield the same CDR3. V is TRBV9 and J is TRBJ1-3, with a weak D call TRBD1 (6 bases). The germline gives CDR1 SGDLS, CDR2 YYNGEE. This CDR3 contains 15 residues. The V and J ends lost 3 bases and 1 base respectively, with 11 bases between them. The CDR3 is CASSDTGSSGNTIYF. CDR3 in DNA: TGTGCCAGCAGCGATACAGGGAGTTCTGGAAACACCATATATTTT.

This rearrangement joins TRBV27 to TRBJ2-7; tentative D call: TRBD1 (6 bases). CDR3 size: 14 residues. Trimming pared 3 bases from V and 1 base from J, leaving 10 bases between. Germline CDR1 reads MNHEY; CDR2 reads SMNVEV (reference sequence). Here the CDR3 DNA reads TGTGCCAGCAGTTTCTCAGGGGCATCCTACGAGCAGTACTTC. It codes for CASSFSGASYEQYF.

Turning to this clone: Distinct nucleotide sequences in the sample also encode this CDR3. The chain recombines TRBV6-5 with TRBJ2-7; D gene uncertain. V was trimmed by 2 bases and J by 2 bases, leaving 7 bases between them. Germline V gene lookup returns CDR1 MNHEY and CDR2 SVGAGI. CDR3 size: 13 residues. The CDR3 coding sequence is TGTGCCAGCAGTTACGGAGCAGCCTACGAGCAGTACTTC. It encodes CASSYGAAYEQYF.

The rearrangement links TRBV10-1 to TRBJ2-5; D is ambiguous. The CDR3 is made up of 13 amino acids. Germline V gene data show CDR1 as WNHNN and CDR2 as SYGVQD (reference sequence). Trimming cost V 4 bases and J 5 bases, with 11 bases left between them. The CDR3 DNA is TGCGCCAGCAGTGGCCGACAATCCGAGACCCAGTACTTC. Amino acid sequence: CASSGRQSETQYF.

V usage is TRBV14 and J usage is TRBJ1-1; D unresolved. Germline V gene lookup returns CDR1 SGHDN and CDR2 FVKESK. Trimming left V 4 bases short and J 1 base short, with 19 bases between. CDR3 length: 17 amino acids. In nucleotides, the CDR3 is TGTGCCAGCAGCCCCCCTTTGTGGGTAGAAGGGAACACTGAAGCTTTCTTT. It yields the protein CASSPPLWVEGNTEAFF.

The chain has TRBV19 and TRBJ2-3, with D perhaps TRBD2 (5 bases). Germline CDR1 reads LNHDA; CDR2 reads SQIVND (reference sequence). This CDR3 is 15 amino acids long. The V end lost 2 bases, the J end lost 2 bases, and 11 bases lay between the germline ends. The CDR3 DNA sequence: TGTGCCAGTAGTATAACGGCGGGTTTCACAGATACGCAGTATTTT. Protein: CASSITAGFTDTQYF. The variable domain in full, completed from reference TRBV19 and TRBJ2-3, reads DGGITQSPKYLFRKEGQNVTLSCEQNLNHDAMYWYRQDPGQGLRLIYYSQIVNDFQKGDIAEGYSVSREKKESFPLTVTSAQKNPTAFYLCASSITAGFTDTQYFGPGTRLTVL.

This chain uses TRBV11-2 with TRBJ2-7, with 7 bases lining up with TRBD2. Germline CDR1 SGHAT, CDR2 FQNNGV. Trimming cost V 6 bases and J 1 base; bases outside gene matches: 9. CDR3 length equals 15 residues. The CDR3 DNA follows: TGTGCCAGCAGGATTGCCGGGCGGGGGTCCTACGAGCAGTACTTC. It is translated as CASRIAGRGSYEQYF.

This chain joins TRBV6-5 and TRBJ1-1, with unresolved D. Per the germline V gene, CDR1 is MNHEY and CDR2 is SVGAGI. The CDR3 sequence is 15 residues long. V was clipped by 3 bases and J by 1 base, with 12 bases between them. This CDR3 is CASSYQRTANTEAFF. CDR3 in DNA: TGTGCCAGCAGTTATCAAAGGACGGCGAACACTGAAGCTTTCTTT.

The chain carries TRBV21-1 and TRBJ1-1. TRBV21-1 is labeled a pseudogene. The CDR3 is made up of 13 amino acids. CDR3 region: CASSTRENTEAFF. For the CDR3, the DNA is TGTGCCAGCAGCACAAGAGAGAACACTGAAGCTTTCTTT.